This T cell receptor (beta chain) was found in a study of identical twins. This clonotype has ten or more counts. MiXCR was run by TCRdb on the 5' RACE reads, yielding one entry per CDR3 protein. This sample carries about 200,000 distinct CDR3 sequences, about 15% of them seen once, and the ten largest clones take 40%. This CDR3 contains 15 residues. V shed 1 base and J shed 5 bases, with 13 bases lying between them. The germline V gene encodes CDR1 SGHRS and CDR2 YFSETQ. These data were also filed under a second study, of T cells expressing NK-cell markers. From that second work: Sorted CD3+CD56+NKG2C+, CD3+CD56+NKG2C- and CD3+CD56-NKG2C+ T cells provided the TCR beta repertoires.

This rearrangement joins TRBV5-1 to TRBJ1-5, with no clear D. The TCR sequence derives from a woman aged 18-29 years in good health. Material for sequencing was CD8+ T cells sorted from blood. For the CDR3, the DNA is TGCGCCAGCAGCTTGTACGGTGGTATTGATCAGCCCCAGCATTTT. It encodes CASSLYGGIDQPQHF.